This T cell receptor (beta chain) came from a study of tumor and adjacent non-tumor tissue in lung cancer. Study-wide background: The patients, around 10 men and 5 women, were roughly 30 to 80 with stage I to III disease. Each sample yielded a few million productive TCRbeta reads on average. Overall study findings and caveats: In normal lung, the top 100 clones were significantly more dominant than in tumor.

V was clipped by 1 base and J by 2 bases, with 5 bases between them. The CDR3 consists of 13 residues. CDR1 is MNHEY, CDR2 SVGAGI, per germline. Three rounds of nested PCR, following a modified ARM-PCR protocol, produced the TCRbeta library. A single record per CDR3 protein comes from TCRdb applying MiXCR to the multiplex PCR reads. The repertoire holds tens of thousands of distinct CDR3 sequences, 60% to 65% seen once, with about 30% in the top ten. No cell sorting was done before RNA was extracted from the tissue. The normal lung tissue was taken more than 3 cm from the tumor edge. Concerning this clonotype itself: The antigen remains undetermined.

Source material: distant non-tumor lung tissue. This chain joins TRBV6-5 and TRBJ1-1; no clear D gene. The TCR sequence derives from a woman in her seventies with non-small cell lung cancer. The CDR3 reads CASSYYINTEAFF. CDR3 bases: TGTGCCAGCAGTTACTACATTAACACTGAAGCTTTCTTT.